This is a list of T cell receptor beta chains from one sample in a study of a mutant IDH1 vaccine in newly diagnosed glioma. Assay: immunoSEQ multiplex PCR; the TCRdb copy retains only in-frame clones and omits some. The sample lists approximately 92,000 clones, roughly 80% occurring once. This material consisted of PBMCs, taken from a glioma patient treated with radiotherapy, temozolomide or both. These receptors were collected from a woman between 45 and 65 years old with glioma. Both conserved end residues are part of each CDR3. The D gene is left open where the match is weak. The size entry is marked missing in some rows and otherwise reads once, few, many or a size class.

>NA|TRBJ2-1|TRBV9|few
TGTGCCAGCAGCTCGCGTCCAGGAGGGAGCTCCTACAATGAGCAGTTCTTC
CASSSRPGGSSYNEQFF
>NA|TRBJ2-5|TRBV2|NA
TGTGCCAGCGCACAGCTAGAGACCCAGTACTTC
CASAQLETQYF
>NA|TRBJ2-5|TRBV5-1|NA
TGCGCCAGCAGCTGGGGGGATCGGTCCGGAGAGACCCAGTACTTC
CASSWGDRSGETQYF
>TRBD1|TRBJ2-5|TRBV5-1|NA
TGCGCCAGCAGCTTGGCCCAGGGGGCCCAAGAGACCCAGTACTTC
CASSLAQGAQETQYF
>NA|TRBJ2-1|TRBV10-3|NA
TGTGCCATCAGTGAGCGGGGGGCCGACAATGAGCAGTTCTTC
CAISERGADNEQFF
>NA|TRBJ1-5|TRBV6-5|once
TGTGCCAGCAGTTACAGGGTGGAGGATCAGCCCCAGCATTTT
CASSYRVEDQPQHF
>TRBD2|TRBJ2-2|TRBV15|once
TGTGCCACCAGCAGAGTAGGGGGCGGGGGGGCGAACACCGGGGAGCTGTTTTTT
CATSRVGGGGANTGELFF
>TRBD1|TRBJ1-3|TRBV10-3|NA
TGTGCCATCAGGAGGGACAGGCAGGGTCCTGGAAACACCATATATTTT
CAIRRDRQGPGNTIYF
>NA|TRBJ1-4|TRBV6-5|NA
TGTGCCAGCAGGCGAGGGAAGAATGAAAAACTGTTTTTT
CASRRGKNEKLFF
>NA|TRBJ1-2|TRBV5-1|NA
TGCGCCAGCAGCTTGGGCACGGTCGGTTACTATGGCTACACCTTC
CASSLGTVGYYGYTF
>TRBD2|TRBJ2-1|TRBV5-1|NA
TGCGCCAGCAGCCCGACTAGCGGGGGGGCTGTCTATGAGCAGTTCTTC
CASSPTSGGAVYEQFF
>NA|TRBJ1-5|TRBV9|NA
TGTGCCAGCAGCGTAGAACCCGGGAGCAATCAGCCCCAGCATTTT
CASSVEPGSNQPQHF
>NA|TRBJ2-7|TRBV19|NA
TGTGCCAGTAGTATAACGGCGGACTCCTACGAGCAGTACTTC
CASSITADSYEQYF
>TRBD1|TRBJ2-3|TRBV29-1|NA
TGCAGCGCCTCGACAGGGTCCGATACGCAGTATTTT
CSASTGSDTQYF
>NA|TRBJ1-3|TRBV9|NA
TGTGCCAGCAGCCCCGGTCACTCTGGAAACACCATATATTTT
CASSPGHSGNTIYF
>NA|TRBJ1-5|TRBV6-1|NA
TGTGCCTGCCGGCCGGGACAACTTAGCAATCAGCCCCAGCATTTT
CACRPGQLSNQPQHF
>NA|TRBJ2-3|TRBV4-3|NA
TGCGCCAGCAGCGGAGGAGGGGCCGCCACAGATACGCAGTATTTT
CASSGGGAATDTQYF
>TRBD1|TRBJ1-1|TRBV18|NA
TGTGCCAGCTCACCACTCCGGGACAGGGCTGAAGCTTTCTTT
CASSPLRDRAEAFF
>TRBD2|TRBJ2-1|TRBV27|NA
TGTGCCAGCAGTTTAAACGAGGTAGCGGGTATAAAGCAGTTCTTC
CASSLNEVAGIKQFF
>NA|TRBJ1-5|TRBV7-9|NA
TGTGCCAGCACTTTCGGGGCTTCTAATCAGCCCCAGCATTTT
CASTFGASNQPQHF
>TRBD1|TRBJ1-2|TRBV19|NA
TGTGCCAGTAGTATGGAGACAGGGCTCTATGGCTACACCTTC
CASSMETGLYGYTF
>NA|TRBJ1-1|TRBV18|NA
TGTGCCAGCTCATTTCAGGGTGACACTGAAGCTTTCTTT
CASSFQGDTEAFF
>NA|TRBJ2-2|TRBV6-1|NA
TGTGCCAGCAGTGAAGTTTACGACGGGGAGCTGTTTTTT
CASSEVYDGELFF
>TRBD1|TRBJ2-2|TRBV10-3|NA
TGTGCCATCAAAGAGGACAGGGGGCAGAACGGGGAGCTGTTTTTT
CAIKEDRGQNGELFF
>NA|TRBJ2-2|TRBV6-5|once
TGTGCCGGACAAGACAGCAACACCGGGGAGCTGTTTTTT
CAGQDSNTGELFF
>TRBD2|TRBJ2-7|TRBV6-5|NA
TGTGCCAGCAGTAGTCCTAGCGGGGGGGCCTCCGAGCAGTACTTC
CASSSPSGGASEQYF
>TRBD1|TRBJ2-7|TRBV28|NA
TGTGCCAGCATCCATAACCGGGACAGGGGCGGCGAGCAGTACTTC
CASIHNRDRGGEQYF
>NA|TRBJ1-2|TRBV15|NA
TGTGCCACCAGCAGAGGACCGGGACTGTCCAACTATGGCTACACCTTC
CATSRGPGLSNYGYTF
>NA|TRBJ2-1|TRBV7-6|NA
TGTGCCAGCAGCTTGGCAGGGATTCTGAGGGGGAATGAGCAGTTCTTC
CASSLAGILRGNEQFF
>TRBD1|TRBJ1-2|TRBV2|NA
TGTGCCAGCAGTCGGGAGGCACAGGGGGCGGGTGGCTACACCTTC
CASSREAQGAGGYTF
>NA|TRBJ2-1|TRBV19|NA
TGTGCCAGTAGTGCAAGACTAGGTGTTCAGTTCTTC
CASSARLGVQFF
>NA|TRBJ2-5|TRBV19|NA
TGTGCCAGTAGTATAGCGGGTGGAGAGACCCAGTACTTC
CASSIAGGETQYF
>TRBD1|TRBJ2-7|TRBV6-5|NA
TGTGCCAGCAGTTACTCGTGGGACAGCAAGAAGGAGCAGTACTTC
CASSYSWDSKKEQYF
>NA|TRBJ1-5|TRBV7-2|NA
TGTGCCAGCAGCCTGGGGCAGGGGAAGCCCCAGCATTTT
CASSLGQGKPQHF
>TRBD2|TRBJ2-7|TRBV4-2|NA
TGTGCCAGCAGCCAAGGTCCGGGACTAGCGGCCTTTGAGCAGTACTTC
CASSQGPGLAAFEQYF
>TRBD1|TRBJ2-2|TRBV4-2|NA
TGTGCCAGCAGCCAAACGACAGGGGCCGGGGAGCTGTTTTTT
CASSQTTGAGELFF
>NA|TRBJ1-3|TRBV7-6|NA
TGTGCCAGCAGCGGCGGTGCAGGCTCTGGAAACACCATATATTTT
CASSGGAGSGNTIYF
>NA|TRBJ1-5|TRBV6-1|NA
TGTGCCAGCAGTGAAGGTGGAAGCAATCAGCCCCAGCATTTT
CASSEGGSNQPQHF
>TRBD2|TRBJ2-5|TRBV5-4|once
TGTGCCAGCAGCAGGACTAGCGGTATTCTATCAGAGACCCAGTACTTC
CASSRTSGILSETQYF
>NA|TRBJ2-5|TRBV11-2|NA
TGTGCCAGCAGCTTAGATTGGAGGTCAGAGACCCAGTACTTC
CASSLDWRSETQYF
>NA|TRBJ1-1|TRBV29-1|few
TGCAGCGTTGCGGACACTGAAGCTTTCTTT
CSVADTEAFF
>NA|TRBJ2-7|TRBV14|NA
TGTGCCAGCAGCTGGAGGTTAGGGGACGAGCAGTACTTC
CASSWRLGDEQYF
>NA|TRBJ1-6|TRBV5-8|NA
TGTGCCAGCAGCTTCAAGGGACAAATTAATTCACCCCTCCACTTT
CASSFKGQINSPLHF
>NA|TRBJ1-5|TRBV11-3|NA
TGTGCCAGCAGCTTAAATAGCAATCAGCCCCAGCATTTT
CASSLNSNQPQHF
>NA|TRBJ1-5|TRBV7-9|NA
TGTGCCAGCAGCTTAGGCAATCAGCCCCAGCATTTT
CASSLGNQPQHF
>NA|TRBJ1-2|TRBV4-3|few
TGCGCCAGCAGCCAAGATGGCGGGGGAACACAGGGCTACACCTTC
CASSQDGGGTQGYTF
>NA|TRBJ2-2|TRBV18|NA
TGTGCCAGCTCACCACTCCTAGCAGGGGCGGACGGGGAGCTGTTTTTT
CASSPLLAGADGELFF
>NA|TRBJ2-7|TRBV2|NA
TGTGCCAGCAGTGTCGAGGGTGCCCAGCAGTACTTC
CASSVEGAQQYF
>NA|TRBJ1-6|TRBV6-1|NA
TGTGCCAGCAGTCAGGCGGGACATGGGAATTCACCCCTCCACTTT
CASSQAGHGNSPLHF
>NA|TRBJ2-7|TRBV30|NA
TGTGCCTGGACACAGGGTTCCTACGAGCAGTACTTC
CAWTQGSYEQYF
>NA|TRBJ1-2|TRBV9|NA
TGTGCCAGCAGCGTAGGGACTTTGATAAGCCATGGCTACACCTTC
CASSVGTLISHGYTF
>TRBD1|TRBJ2-2|TRBV28|NA
TGTGCCAGCAGTTTAGGAACCGGGACAGTGAACACCGGGGAGCTGTTTTTT
CASSLGTGTVNTGELFF
>TRBD1|TRBJ1-2|TRBV7-2|NA
TGTGCCAGCAGCCCGAAAACAGGGGTGTATGGCTACACCTTC
CASSPKTGVYGYTF
>TRBD1|TRBJ1-1|TRBV5-4|few
TGTGCCAGCAGCCGGGACAGTAGGAACACTGAAGCTTTCTTT
CASSRDSRNTEAFF
>TRBD1|TRBJ1-5|TRBV6-6|NA
TGTGCCAGCAGGACTGACAGGGAGAGCAATCAGCCCCAGCATTTT
CASRTDRESNQPQHF
>NA|TRBJ1-2|TRBV6-6|NA
TGTGCCAGCAGTTACAGGCAGGGGCTAAACTATGGCTACACCTTC
CASSYRQGLNYGYTF
>NA|TRBJ2-3|TRBV5-4|NA
TGTGCCAGCAGCTGGGAGGACACAGATACGCAGTATTTT
CASSWEDTDTQYF
>TRBD1|TRBJ2-5|TRBV30|NA
TGTGCCTGGAGTGGTCCCGGGACAGGGGGCCGGGAGACCCAGTACTTC
CAWSGPGTGGRETQYF
>NA|TRBJ2-7|TRBV5-6|NA
TGTGCCAGCAGCTCGAAACAGGTTATGGTAGGCGAGCAGTACTTC
CASSSKQVMVGEQYF